A selection of T cell receptor beta chains follows, all from one sample in a study of T cells after yellow fever vaccination. Via MiXCR, TCRdb re-called the 5' RACE reads, giving one row per CDR3 protein. The sample contains fewer than 400,000 distinct CDR3 sequences, roughly 10% of which appear only once. Sequences were derived from CD4+ T cells sorted from PBMCs, sampled 45 days after the yellow fever booster vaccination. These receptors all come from a man aged 18 to 30 who received the YFV17D yellow fever vaccine. Each CDR3 is given with its conserved first and last residue. A D gene is named only where the DNA matches it firmly. Clone size is given for some rows only: seen once, a few or many times, or a class if the clone is expanded.

TGTGCCAGCAGCCCGCAAAGACGAATACAAGAGACCCAGTACTTC CASSPQRRIQETQYF - TRBJ2-5 many TRBV7-2
TGTGCCAGCAGCGTATACATGAACACTGAAGCTTTCTTT CASSVYMNTEAFF - TRBJ1-1 once TRBV5-5
TGTGCCACCTTCCGGGCCGCCAACACTGAAGCTTTCTTT CATFRAANTEAFF - TRBJ1-1 - TRBV6-1
TGTGCCAGCAGCTTAAGCGGGATGGCGGGGGGGCAAGGGACCCAGTACTTC CASSLSGMAGGQGTQYF TRBD2 TRBJ2-5 - TRBV7-2
TGCGCCAGCAGCCTGTTCGGGGGGGATCTAGACTATGGCTACACCTTC CASSLFGGDLDYGYTF - TRBJ1-2 - TRBV5-1
TGTGCCAGCAGTCCCCCCCTTCGAAGGAAGTACTTC CASSPPLRRKYF - TRBJ2-7 many TRBV28
TGCAGCGCTAGAAGGGCGGAGGGGGCCGGAGATACGCAGTATTTT CSARRAEGAGDTQYF - TRBJ2-3 - TRBV20-1
TGTGCCAGCAGCCCCCAGGCGGGTGTCACTGAAGCTTTCTTT CASSPQAGVTEAFF - TRBJ1-1 - TRBV9
TGTGCCACCAGCCCGCGATCTGGGGCCAACGTCCTGACTTTC CATSPRSGANVLTF - TRBJ2-6 - TRBV15
TGTGCCAGCAGTGAGGCAGGGATCCAAGAGACCCAGTACTTC CASSEAGIQETQYF - TRBJ2-5 - TRBV27
TGCGCCAGCCGTTTCCCGGGACAGGGTGTTCATGGCTACACCTTC CASRFPGQGVHGYTF TRBD1 TRBJ1-2 few TRBV4-1
TGTGCCAGCAGGGACAGGGTTGGACCCCTCCACTTT CASRDRVGPLHF TRBD1 TRBJ1-6 few TRBV9
TGTGCCAGCAGTATCCGGACAGGGGATGGGCTGTTTTTT CASSIRTGDGLFF TRBD1 TRBJ2-2 - TRBV6-5
TGTGCCAGCAGTGAAGGGACGCCAAAACTGTTTTTT CASSEGTPKLFF - TRBJ1-4 few TRBV6-1
TGTGCCAGCAGCCGACGCTGGGGATGGGAAGAGACCCAGTACTTC CASSRRWGWEETQYF - TRBJ2-5 - TRBV7-2
TGTGCCAGCAGCGACGAACAAGAGACCCAGTACTTC CASSDEQETQYF - TRBJ2-5 - TRBV5-5
TGCAGCGTTGAAGAAATCTATTTTAATGGCTACACCTTC CSVEEIYFNGYTF - TRBJ1-2 few TRBV29-1
TGTGCCAGCAGCCAAGGCAGGGTAGAGACCCAGTACTTC CASSQGRVETQYF - TRBJ2-5 many TRBV4-2
TGTGCCAGCAGAAAGACAGGGGGCGAAAACACCATATATTTT CASRKTGGENTIYF TRBD1 TRBJ1-3 many TRBV5-6
TGTGCCAGCAGTTTACGGGACAGCGGGGAGCTGTTTTTT CASSLRDSGELFF TRBD1 TRBJ2-2 few TRBV12-3/TRBV12-4
TGTGCCAGCACTTCGGTCGCCGCCACTGAAGCTTTCTTT CASTSVAATEAFF - TRBJ1-1 many TRBV6-6
TGTGCCAGCAGCTTATACATCAATGAGCAGTTCTTC CASSLYINEQFF - TRBJ2-1 few TRBV7-9
TGTGCCAGCAGCGTGGGGGAACTTTTTAGCACAGATACGCAGTATTTT CASSVGELFSTDTQYF - TRBJ2-3 - TRBV9
TGTGCCAGCAGTTTAGTCAACGGGGGAAATGAAAAACTGTTTTTT CASSLVNGGNEKLFF - TRBJ1-4 many TRBV12-3/TRBV12-4
TGTGCCAGCAGTGCCGGACTAGCGGAGAGCACAGATACGCAGTATTTT CASSAGLAESTDTQYF TRBD2 TRBJ2-3 few TRBV25-1
TGTGCCAGCAGTTTTATTGAGGGTGCCCCCACAGATACGCAGTATTTT CASSFIEGAPTDTQYF - TRBJ2-3 many TRBV28
TGTGCCAGCAGCTTAGACCGCAATCAGCCCCAGCATTTT CASSLDRNQPQHF - TRBJ1-5 many TRBV7-2
TGTGCCAGCTCACCTCCTGGACCCTTCGGGACCCAGTACTTC CASSPPGPFGTQYF - TRBJ2-5 few TRBV18
TGTGCCAGCAGCTCAATCCAGGGAAGGAGGGAAAAACTGTTTTTT CASSSIQGRREKLFF - TRBJ1-4 - TRBV11-2
TGCGCCAGCAGCCACCGTAGCGGGGGAATTTCTTACAATGAGCAGTTCTTC CASSHRSGGISYNEQFF TRBD2 TRBJ2-1 once TRBV4-1
TGTGCCAGCAGCCGTCGGACAGGGAGTCCGGGTGAAAAACTGTTTTTT CASSRRTGSPGEKLFF TRBD1 TRBJ1-4 - TRBV7-2
TGTGCCTGGAGTGCTTCCCTGACCGCGGAGACCCAGTACTTC CAWSASLTAETQYF - TRBJ2-5 - TRBV30
TGTGCCAGCAGTTGGTCAGATCGGACTGAAGCTTTCTTT CASSWSDRTEAFF - TRBJ1-1 - TRBV6-2/TRBV6-3
TGTGCCAGCAGGACGGCCGGCCGCTCCTACGAGCAGTACTTC CASRTAGRSYEQYF - TRBJ2-7 - TRBV13
TGTGCCAGCAGCTCCCCGGGACAGGGTTTTCCTGGGGCCAACGTCCTGACTTTC CASSSPGQGFPGANVLTF TRBD1 TRBJ2-6 few TRBV11-1
TGTGCCAGCAGCTTTGGTACATGGAACACTGAAGCTTTCTTT CASSFGTWNTEAFF - TRBJ1-1 many TRBV11-2
TGTGCCAGCAGCTTACCAGCGGGGGTAACTGAGCAGTTCTTC CASSLPAGVTEQFF TRBD2 TRBJ2-1 many TRBV7-2
TGTGCCAGCAGCCAAGTGAACGGGGGGAGGGAGACCCAGTACTTC CASSQVNGGRETQYF TRBD2 TRBJ2-5 few TRBV4-2
TGCAGTGCTAGCCCCAAGGGAAAGGGGCGCGGCACAGATACGCAGTATTTT CSASPKGKGRGTDTQYF - TRBJ2-3 many TRBV20-1
TGTGCCAGCAGCCCCCAAACCGGGGAGAGCACCGGGGAGCTGTTTTTT CASSPQTGESTGELFF - TRBJ2-2 few TRBV4-2
TGCGCCAGCAGAACCGACAGGGAGGCTCAGCCCCAGCATTTT CASRTDREAQPQHF TRBD1 TRBJ1-5 few TRBV5-1